This TCR beta chain appears in the sequencing data of a study of T cell responses to AZD1222 COVID-19 vaccine. V lost 1 base to trimming and J lost 4 bases, with 11 bases between them. The germline V gene has CDR1 SGHRS and CDR2 YFSETQ. CDR3 length: 14 amino acids. The repertoire was sequenced with immunoSEQ multiplex PCR; TCRdb's copy has only in-frame clones and lacks some. There are 120,000 to 150,000 clones in the sample; roughly nine tenths occur only once, and about 1.5% lies in the top ten. Turning to this clone: What it recognizes is unknown.

Study results and limitations: Donors skewed white British and female; clonal diversity was possibly underestimated.

The starting material was peripheral blood, obtained on day 0 of AZD1222 vaccination. This receptor was taken from an adult in good health. The chain joins TRBV5-1 to TRBJ1-1; D perhaps matches TRBD1 (6 bases). The CDR3 region is CASSLQGTGTEAFF. CDR3 nucleotides: TGCGCCAGCAGCTTGCAGGGGACGGGCACTGAAGCTTTCTTT.